Only one count was recorded for the clone carrying this T cell receptor (beta chain). Its specificity is not known. The sample originates from a study of shared clonotypes between healthy human individuals. Across the whole study: Plates per donor: three CD4 naive, three CD4 memory, two CD8 naive, one CD8 memory.

Naive CD8 cells lacked CD45RO, underwent positive selection for CCR7 and left out terminally differentiated effector memory CD45RA+ cells. General study results and limits: Naive subsets usually exceeded memory subsets in estimated richness. Compared with clonotypes that all four donors shared, non-shared clonotypes had lower generation probabilities.

With V trimmed by 6 bases and J by 2 bases, 2 bases remained unmatched. Looked up from germline, CDR1 is MNHEY and CDR2 is SMNVEV (reference sequence). The CDR3 runs 15 residues. This table comes from immunoSEQ multiplex PCR, and its TCRdb copy is limited to in-frame clones, with some not included. The top ten hold less than 1.5% of the sample, which has nearly 2 million clones, less than 95% seen once. This sequence joins TRBV27 and TRBJ2-1; 12 nucleotides align to TRBD2. Material for sequencing was naive CD8+ T cells sorted from blood. The TCR comes from a man aged 18 to 30 in good health. The CDR3 protein is CASRLAGGAYNEQFF. The CDR3 nucleotides are TGTGCCAGCAGACTAGCGGGGGGCGCCTACAATGAGCAGTTCTTC.